The 12 T cell receptor beta chains given below trace back to one sample, sequenced in a study of OX40 agonist ivuxolimab in advanced cancers. Measured with immunoSEQ multiplex PCR; TCRdb has only the in-frame clones, and not every one. Seen here are about 53,000 clones, roughly nine tenths observed once, and the top ten hold approximately 11%. Sequenced material: CD4+ or CD8+ T cells sorted from blood, taken in a trial of the OX40 agonist ivuxolimab. Receptor source: an adult with an advanced solid tumor such as melanoma, head and neck, liver or kidney cancer.

This chain connects TRBV27 to TRBJ1-5; 10 positions match TRBD1. V was clipped by 5 bases and J by 11 bases; unmatched bases: 12. Germline CDR1 reads MNHEY; CDR2 reads SMNVEV (reference sequence). The CDR3 runs 15 residues. The CDR3 DNA reads TGTGCCAGCAGTCTCCTCGGGACAGGGGTCTCAGCCCAGCATTTT. It is translated as CASSLLGTGVSAQHF.

The rearrangement joins TRBV19 to TRBJ2-1, with D perhaps matching TRBD1 or TRBD2 (6 bases each). The CDR3 contains 13 residues. V was pared by 1 base and J by 12 bases, with 13 bases between. CDR1 is LNHDA, CDR2 SQIVND, per germline (reference sequence). The DNA for the CDR3 is TGTGCCAGTAGTATAGTTAGGGGGGCCGGGCAGTTCTTC. Translating it yields CASSIVRGAGQFF.

The rearrangement links TRBV18 to TRBJ2-2; possible D gene TRBD2, 5 bases. The CDR3 length is 15 residues. The V end lost 2 bases, the J end lost 0 bases, and 7 bases lay between the germline ends. In germline, CDR1 is KGHSH, CDR2 LQKENI. CDR3 nucleotide sequence: TGTGCCAGCTCACCAGGACTCTCGAACACCGGGGAGCTGTTTTTT. Amino acids: CASSPGLSNTGELFF.

The chain uses TRBV6-5 and TRBJ2-1; a weak D match, TRBD2 (5 bases). CDR3 length equals 12 residues. Trimming shortened V by 7 bases and J by 10 bases, and 14 bases separated the two germline ends. CDR1 and CDR2 (germline): MNHEY, SVGAGI. The DNA of the CDR3 is TGTGCCAGCAATCGGCTAGCTGGCGAGCAGTTCTTC. Amino acid sequence: CASNRLAGEQFF.

The rearrangement uses TRBV27 and TRBJ1-2, with D possibly being TRBD1 (5 bases). Germline CDR1 and CDR2: MNHEY and SMNVEV (reference sequence). V shed 9 bases and J shed 8 bases, with 19 bases lying between them. CDR3 length equals 13 residues. The CDR3 loop reads CASGRGAFRGYTF. The DNA of the CDR3 is TGTGCCAGTGGACGAGGGGCTTTTAGGGGCTACACCTTC.

The J gene is TRBJ2-7, the V gene TRBV11-2; D may be TRBD1 or TRBD2 (5 bases each). The CDR3 is 14 residues long. The V gene's germline CDR1 is SGHAT and CDR2 FQNNGV. V was pared by 7 bases and J by 4 bases, with 17 bases between. Here the CDR3 reads CASTGTELPYEQYF. The CDR3 nucleotides are TGTGCCAGCACCGGGACGGAACTCCCATACGAGCAGTACTTC.

This chain joins TRBV7-2 and TRBJ2-3; D is unresolved. The germline V and J ends were trimmed by 3 bases and 3 bases, with 4 bases remaining between them. The CDR3 extends over 12 amino acids. CDR1 is SGHTA and CDR2 is FQGNSA in the germline V gene. The CDR3 nucleotides read TGTGCCAGCAGCTTCGGAACAGATACGCAGTATTTT. Its translation: CASSFGTDTQYF.

The chain links TRBV4-2 to TRBJ2-7; maybe TRBD2 (6 bases). The CDR3 sequence is 18 residues long. Trimming removed 0 bases at V and 0 bases at J, with 18 bases between. Looked up from germline, CDR1 is LGHNA and CDR2 is YNFKEQ. CDR3 nucleotide sequence: TGTGCCAGCAGCCAAGATTGGAGGGACGACGGCAACTCCTACGAGCAGTACTTC. It encodes CASSQDWRDDGNSYEQYF.

This chain uses TRBV6-5 with TRBJ2-2; D possibly corresponds to TRBD1 (6 bases). The CDR3 totals 14 residues. Trimming took off 8 bases at V and 9 bases at J, with 19 bases between the two ends. Germline loops: CDR1 MNHEY, CDR2 SVGAGI. Here the CDR3 DNA reads TGTGCCAGCTGTAGGGACACCGATTACCGGGAGCTGTTTTTT. This encodes CASCRDTDYRELFF.

The chain has TRBV7-6 and TRBJ1-5; D possibly corresponds to TRBD1 (6 bases). This CDR3 is built from 16 residues. From germline, CDR1 is SGHVS and CDR2 FNYEAQ. Trimming removed 1 base from V and 6 bases from J, with 16 bases in between. CDR3 sequence: CASSLEPGAKSQPQHF. DNA of the CDR3: TGTGCCAGCAGCTTAGAACCGGGGGCGAAGAGTCAGCCCCAGCATTTT. The full variable domain, completed using reference TRBV7-6 and TRBJ1-5, is GAGVSQSPRYKVTKRGQDVALRCDPISGHVSLYWYRQALGQGPEFLTYFNYEAQQDKSGLPNDRFSAERPEGSISTLTIQRTEQRDSAMYRCASSLEPGAKSQPQHFGDGTRLSIL.

V is TRBV28 and J is TRBJ1-3; 7 bases are a match to TRBD1. The CDR3 spans 17 residues. The germline V gene encodes CDR1 MDHEN and CDR2 SYDVKM. V was clipped by 1 base and J by 0 bases; unmatched bases: 6. CDR3 residues: CASSLSGQLFSGNTIYF. CDR3 in DNA: TGTGCCAGCAGTTTATCGGGACAGCTTTTCTCTGGAAACACCATATATTTT.

The J gene is TRBJ2-1, the V gene TRBV27; 11 bases match TRBD2. This CDR3 has 16 amino acids. Germline loops: CDR1 MNHEY, CDR2 SMNVEV (reference sequence). V was clipped by 3 bases and J by 4 bases; unmatched bases: 5. Here the CDR3 reads CASSFEGTSGYNEQFF. The CDR3 DNA sequence: TGTGCCAGCAGTTTCGAGGGGACTAGCGGTTACAATGAGCAGTTCTTC.